This entry lists 8 T cell receptor beta chains sequenced from one sample in a study of T-cell reconstitution after alpha-beta-depleted transplantation in children. TCRbeta library preparation incorporated unique molecular identifiers. TCRdb independently ran MiXCR on the PCR reads; one entry per CDR3 protein. Of around 500,000 distinct CDR3 sequences in the sample, roughly 24% were seen once. The specimen was PBMCs, mostly from graft donor cells, collected 360 days after TCRalphabeta/CD19-depleted stem cell transplant. These receptors came from a boy less than two years old who had a stem cell transplant for acute myeloid leukemia, so the T cells may come from the graft donor.

This clonotype appeared many times. The chain is built from TRBV9 and TRBJ2-7; D is uncertain. CDR1 and CDR2 (germline): SGDLS, YYNGEE. The CDR3 loop spans 11 amino acids. With 0 bases removed from V and 3 bases from J, the gap between germline ends came to 1 base. In DNA form, the CDR3 reads TGTGCCAGCAGCGTAGGCTACGAGCAGTACTTC. Translating it yields CASSVGYEQYF.

This clonotype was seen many times. This chain connects TRBV12-3 or TRBV12-4 to TRBJ2-1; TRBD1 matches at 7 bases. The CDR3 runs 16 residues. V was pared by 6 bases and J by 3 bases, with 11 bases of the junction left unmatched. The CDR3 bases are TGTGCCAGCAGCCCAGACAGGGTAATCGACTACAATGAGCAGTTCTTC. Translated: CASSPDRVIDYNEQFF.

As DNA, the CDR3 is TGCGCCAGCAGCTCTGGGGACAGGGCACCCAGCAATGAGCAGTTCTTC. This sequence encodes CASSSGDRAPSNEQFF. The J gene is TRBJ2-1, the V gene TRBV5-1, with TRBD1 matching 9 bases. There are 16 residues in the CDR3. Germline loops: CDR1 SGHRS, CDR2 YFSETQ. Trimming at V came to 3 bases and at J to 6 bases, leaving 10 bases not matched to a gene. Full variable domain (missing parts from reference TRBV5-1 and TRBJ2-1): KAGVTQTPRYLIKTRGQQVTLSCSPISGHRSVSWYQQTPGQGLQFLFEYFSETQRNKGNFPGRFSGRQFSNSRSEMNVSTLELGDSALYLCASSSGDRAPSNEQFFGPGTRLTVL.

This clonotype has a count of ten or more. The CDR3 is CSVEGDGDYEQYV. The CDR3, as DNA: TGCAGCGTTGAAGGGGACGGAGACTACGAGCAGTACGTC. The chain is built from TRBV29-1 and TRBJ2-7; D might be TRBD1 or TRBD2, each matching 5 bases. Germline CDR1 is SQVTM and CDR2 is ANQGSEA. This CDR3 is built from 13 residues. Trimming stripped 1 base from V and 3 bases from J, with 10 bases between.

The sample holds many counts of this clonotype. This chain connects TRBV27 to TRBJ2-1; no clear D gene. There are 13 residues in the CDR3. Trimming took off 3 bases at V and 5 bases at J, with 8 bases between the two ends. Germline-derived CDR1 and CDR2 are MNHEY and SMNVEV (reference sequence). The CDR3 protein is CASSFDPDNEQFF. The CDR3 coding sequence is TGTGCCAGCAGTTTCGACCCCGACAATGAGCAGTTCTTC.

The rearrangement uses TRBV7-2 and TRBJ2-3; TRBD2 matches 9 bases. The CDR3 contains 14 residues. CDR1 is SGHTA and CDR2 is FQGNSA in the germline V gene. V dropped 2 bases and J dropped 5; count of bases not matched to a gene: 2. The CDR3 sequence: CASSLTLAGDTQYF. The CDR3 DNA is TGTGCCAGCAGCTTAACACTAGCGGGAGATACGCAGTATTTT.

This clonotype was seen repeatedly, ten times or more. The chain is built from TRBV11-2 and TRBJ2-7; maybe TRBD1 (5 bases). CDR3 length: 14 residues. Germline CDR1 reads SGHAT; CDR2 reads FQNNGV. Trimming removed 4 bases at V and 3 bases at J, with 13 bases between. CDR3 loop: CASSSPDSFYEQYV. CDR3 sequence (DNA): TGTGCCAGCAGCTCTCCAGACAGTTTCTACGAGCAGTACGTC.

This clonotype has only one observation. The gene calls are TRBV7-9 and TRBJ2-7, with 11 bases identical to TRBD1. The CDR3 contains 13 residues. CDR1 is SEHNR and CDR2 is FQNEAQ in the germline V gene (reference sequence). The trim removed 9 bases at V and 6 bases at J, leaving 7 bases unmatched. CDR3: CASKDRGQGEQYF. The CDR3 coding sequence is TGTGCCAGTAAGGACAGGGGGCAGGGCGAGCAGTACTTC.